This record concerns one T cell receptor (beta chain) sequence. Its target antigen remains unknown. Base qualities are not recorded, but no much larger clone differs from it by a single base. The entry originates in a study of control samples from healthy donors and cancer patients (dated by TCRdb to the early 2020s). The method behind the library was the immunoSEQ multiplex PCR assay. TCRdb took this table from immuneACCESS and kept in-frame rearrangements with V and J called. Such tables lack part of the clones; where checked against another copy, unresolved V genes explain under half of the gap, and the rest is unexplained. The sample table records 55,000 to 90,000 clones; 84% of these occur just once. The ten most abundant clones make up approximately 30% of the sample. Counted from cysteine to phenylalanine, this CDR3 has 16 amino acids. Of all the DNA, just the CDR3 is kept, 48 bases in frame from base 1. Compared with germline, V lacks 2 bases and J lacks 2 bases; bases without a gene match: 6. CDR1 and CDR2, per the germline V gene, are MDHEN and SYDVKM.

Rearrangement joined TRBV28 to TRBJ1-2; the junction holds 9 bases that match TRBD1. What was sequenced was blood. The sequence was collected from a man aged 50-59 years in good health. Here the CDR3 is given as CASSLGGQGSNYGYTF. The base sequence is TGTGCCAGCAGTTTAGGGGGACAGGGTTCCAACTATGGCTACACCTTC.